One sample yielded the 15 T cell receptor beta chains listed below, sequenced in a study of blood T cell repertoires in COVID-19. The table came from immunoSEQ multiplex PCR; TCRdb's copy has only in-frame clones and leaves some out. The data contain 210,000 or so clones, around 85% of them singletons. The sequenced sample was peripheral blood. These receptors all stem from a man in his fifties or sixties with COVID-19, enrolled during active disease.

This chain links TRBV29-1 with TRBJ1-2; 9 bases fit TRBD1. Germline V CDR1 and CDR2: SQVTM, ANQGSEA. The CDR3 contains 13 residues. J lost 4 bases, V lost 7 bases, and 7 bases had no gene match. CDR3 nucleotide sequence: TGCAGCGCTGGGGACAGGGAATCCTATGGCTACACCTTC. Translating gives CSAGDRESYGYTF.

This clone counts as medium-sized (0.01 to 0.1%). The chain carries TRBV28 and TRBJ2-7, with TRBD2 matching 7 bases. This CDR3 comprises 14 residues. Germline V CDR1 and CDR2: MDHEN, SYDVKM. The ends lost 8 bases at V and 3 bases at J; junction bases unmatched: 10. The CDR3 protein is CASRREGWSYEQYF. The CDR3 nucleotides are TGTGCCAGCCGTAGGGAGGGGTGGAGCTACGAGCAGTACTTC.

CDR3 coding DNA: TGTGCCAGCAGCTTGACGACAGGATCACCCCTCCACTTT. Its protein product is CASSLTTGSPLHF. V gene TRBV7-9 combines with J gene TRBJ1-6; D may be TRBD1 (6 bases). The germline CDR1 and CDR2 sequences are SEHNR and FQNEAQ (reference sequence). The CDR3 covers 13 residues. Trimming left V 3 bases short and J 10 bases short, with 10 bases between.

J is TRBJ2-4 and V is TRBV28, with D maybe TRBD2 (5 bases). The CDR3 has 15 amino acids. The ends were cut back, 6 bases at V and 15 bases at J, with 27 bases in the middle. Germline V gene data show CDR1 as MDHEN and CDR2 as SYDVKM. The DNA for the CDR3 is TGTGCCAGCAGCCGAATGGGTAGCGCCGCCCTTTTTATGTACTTC. It yields the protein CASSRMGSAALFMYF.

The gene calls are TRBV7-9 and TRBJ1-4, with TRBD1 matching over 10 bases. CDR1 and CDR2 (germline): SEHNR, FQNEAQ (reference sequence). The CDR3 is made up of 15 amino acids. V trimming: 3 bases; J trimming: 6 bases; junction bases outside the gene matches: 4. CDR3 DNA sequence: TGTGCCAGCAGCTTTGGACAGGGGGTTTATGAAAAACTGTTTTTT. Its translation: CASSFGQGVYEKLFF.

This chain joins TRBV9 and TRBJ2-2, with D hard to call. V was cut by 5 bases and J by 2 bases, with 7 bases left in between. Germline CDR1 and CDR2: SGDLS and YYNGEE. There are 13 residues in the CDR3. CDR3 nucleotide sequence: TGTGCCAGCAGTGTACAAAACACCGGGGAGCTGTTTTTT. Translation gives CASSVQNTGELFF. The variable domain in full, with the rest retrieved from reference TRBV9 and TRBJ2-2, is DSGVTQTPKHLITATGQRVTLRCSPRSGDLSVYWYQQSLDQGLQFLIQYYNGEERAKGNILERFSAQQFPDLHSELNLSSLELGDSALYFCASSVQNTGELFFGEGSRLTVL.

The DNA of the CDR3 is TGTGCCATCAAGAGGGAGGGAGGCACCGGGGAGCTGTTTTTT. Translated, it gives CAIKREGGTGELFF. This rearrangement joins TRBV10-3 to TRBJ2-2; 7 bases map to TRBD2. After removal of 7 bases from V and 4 bases from J, the junction contained 6 bases not matched to a gene. The CDR3 totals 14 residues. Germline V lookup: CDR1 ENHRY, CDR2 SYGVKD.

This clone has more than one count but fewer than ten. This rearrangement joins TRBV7-2 to TRBJ2-7; D is possibly TRBD2 (5 bases). CDR3 size: 14 residues. With 10 bases removed from V and 2 bases from J, the gap between germline ends came to 18 bases. Germline V gene data show CDR1 as SGHTA and CDR2 as FQGNSA. CDR3: CATKLGGYAYEQYF. The CDR3 bases are TGTGCCACCAAGCTCGGCGGGTATGCCTACGAGCAGTACTTC.

The chain carries TRBV4-2 and TRBJ2-1, with 8 bases fitting TRBD2. The germline V gene has CDR1 LGHNA and CDR2 YNFKEQ. J was trimmed by 10 bases and V by 1 base; bases with no gene match: 6. The CDR3 length is 14 residues. The CDR3 protein is CASSQVGGDGEQFF. The DNA for the CDR3 is TGTGCCAGCAGCCAAGTCGGGGGGGATGGAGAGCAGTTCTTC.

The sample holds a few counts of this clone. The chain is built from TRBV3-1 (or the pseudogene TRBV3-2) and TRBJ2-1; D is perhaps TRBD1 (6 bases). V gave up 1 base and J gave up 6 bases, with 16 bases separating them. The germline V gene has CDR1 LGHDT and CDR2 YNNKEL (reference sequence). The CDR3 contains 16 residues. The CDR3 DNA follows: TGTGCCAGCAGCCAAGTTCTCCTAGCAGGGGTCAATGAGCAGTTCTTC. It codes for CASSQVLLAGVNEQFF.

The gene calls are TRBV9 and TRBJ2-2; 15 nucleotides agree with TRBD2. Trimming took 2 bases from V and 6 from J; bases not matched to a gene: 2. Germline CDR1 SGDLS, CDR2 YYNGEE. The CDR3 spans 16 residues. This CDR3 is CASSVRTSGGAGELFF. The CDR3 DNA follows: TGTGCCAGCAGCGTTCGGACTAGCGGGGGGGCCGGGGAGCTGTTTTTT.

The CDR3 region has the DNA TGTGCCAGCAGCTTGGCCTACGTCTCTGGGGCCAACGTCCTGACTTTC. This gives the protein CASSLAYVSGANVLTF. The V call is TRBV5-4, the J call TRBJ2-6; D gene unclear. Germline V gives CDR1 SGHNT, CDR2 YYREEE (reference sequence). The CDR3 contains 16 residues. The V end lost 0 bases, the J end lost 0 bases, and 7 bases lay between the germline ends.

The count of this clone is one. The chain links TRBV11-2 to TRBJ2-5; D is possibly TRBD1 (6 bases). CDR1 is SGHAT, CDR2 FQNNGV, per germline. V was cut by 5 bases and J by 1 base, with 14 bases left in between. The CDR3 covers 15 residues. CDR3 nucleotide sequence: TGTGCCAGCAGCCCCCAGACAGGAACCCAAGAGACCCAGTACTTC. It specifies CASSPQTGTQETQYF.

The chain links TRBV7-6 to TRBJ1-5; TRBD1 is a possible D gene (6 bases). Trimming took 4 bases from V and 3 from J, leaving 13 bases between them. CDR3 size: 15 residues. Germline assignment: CDR1 SGHVS and CDR2 FNYEAQ. Here the CDR3 DNA reads TGTGCCAGCAGCTCATCTACAGGGTACAATCAGCCCCAGCATTTT. Its protein product is CASSSSTGYNQPQHF.

This clone was observed once. Written as DNA, the CDR3 is TGTGCCAGCAGTTTGGCACAGGGGGTCTCCTACGAGCAGTACTTC. This codes for CASSLAQGVSYEQYF. The chain employs TRBV27 and TRBJ2-7; 8 bases are shared with TRBD1. Germline CDR1 reads MNHEY; CDR2 reads SMNVEV (reference sequence). The CDR3 covers 15 residues. V lost 3 bases, J lost 0 bases, and 4 bases stayed unmatched.